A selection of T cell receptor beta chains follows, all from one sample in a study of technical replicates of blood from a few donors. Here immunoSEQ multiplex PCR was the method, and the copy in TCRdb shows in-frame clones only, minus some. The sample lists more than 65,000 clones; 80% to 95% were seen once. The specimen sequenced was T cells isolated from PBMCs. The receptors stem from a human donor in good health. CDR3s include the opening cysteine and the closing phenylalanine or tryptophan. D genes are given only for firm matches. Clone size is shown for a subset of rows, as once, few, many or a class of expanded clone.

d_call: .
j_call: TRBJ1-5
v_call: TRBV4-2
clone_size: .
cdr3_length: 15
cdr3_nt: TGTGCCAGCAGCCAGGACCGGGGTAGCAATCAGCCCCAGCATTTT
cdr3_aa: CASSQDRGSNQPQHF

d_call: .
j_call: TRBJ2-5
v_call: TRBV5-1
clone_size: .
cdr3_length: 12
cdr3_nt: TGCGCCAGCAGCTTGGCGGGAGAGACCCAGTACTTC
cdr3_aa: CASSLAGETQYF

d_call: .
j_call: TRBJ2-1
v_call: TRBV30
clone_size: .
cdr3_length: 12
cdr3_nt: TGTGCCTGGATCCAGGCTGGTACTGAGCAGTTCTTC
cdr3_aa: CAWIQAGTEQFF

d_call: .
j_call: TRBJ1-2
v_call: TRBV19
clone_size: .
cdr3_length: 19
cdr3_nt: TGTGCCAGTAGTATCGGGCTCCAGGGGCGAATTTCTTGGGGCTATGGCTACACCTTC
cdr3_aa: CASSIGLQGRISWGYGYTF

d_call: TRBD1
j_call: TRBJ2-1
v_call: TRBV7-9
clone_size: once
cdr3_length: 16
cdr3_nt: TGTGCCAGCAGCTTAGCCGGGACAGGGGACCGCAATGAGCAGTTCTTC
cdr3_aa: CASSLAGTGDRNEQFF

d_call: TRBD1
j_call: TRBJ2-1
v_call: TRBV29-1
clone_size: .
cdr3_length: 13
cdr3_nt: TGCAGCGTTGGGACAGGGGGTAGGAATGAGCAGTTCTTC
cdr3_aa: CSVGTGGRNEQFF

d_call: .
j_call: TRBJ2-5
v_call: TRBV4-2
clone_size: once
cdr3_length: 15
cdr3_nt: TGTGCCAGCAGCCGGATGGGCAGGGTAGGGGAGACCCAGTACTTC
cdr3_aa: CASSRMGRVGETQYF

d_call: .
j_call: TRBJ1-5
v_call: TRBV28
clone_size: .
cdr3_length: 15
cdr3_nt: TGTGCCAGTTCAGGGTCCCAAGTATACAATCAGCCCCAGCATTTT
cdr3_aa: CASSGSQVYNQPQHF

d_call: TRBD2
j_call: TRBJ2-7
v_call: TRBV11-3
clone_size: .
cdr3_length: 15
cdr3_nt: TGTGCCAGCAGCTTCCCTGCGGGGAGGGGTTACGAGCAGTACTTC
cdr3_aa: CASSFPAGRGYEQYF

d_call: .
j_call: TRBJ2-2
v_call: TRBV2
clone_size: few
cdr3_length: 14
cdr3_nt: TGTGCCAGCAGTGAAACCAAGAGTATCGGGGAGCTGTTTTTT
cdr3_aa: CASSETKSIGELFF

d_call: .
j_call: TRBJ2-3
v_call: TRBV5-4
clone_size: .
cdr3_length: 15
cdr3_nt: TGTGCCAGCAGCTACCGAGGGAGGTACACAGATACGCAGTATTTT
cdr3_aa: CASSYRGRYTDTQYF

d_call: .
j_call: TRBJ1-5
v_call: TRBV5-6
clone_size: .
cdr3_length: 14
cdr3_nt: TGTGCCAGCAGCTCCGGGACAACGAATCAGCCCCAGCATTTT
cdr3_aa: CASSSGTTNQPQHF

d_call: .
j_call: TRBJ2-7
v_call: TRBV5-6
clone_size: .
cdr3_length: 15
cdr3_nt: TGTGCCAGCAGTCTACTGAAAGGGGCCTCCTACGAGCAGTACTTC
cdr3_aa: CASSLLKGASYEQYF

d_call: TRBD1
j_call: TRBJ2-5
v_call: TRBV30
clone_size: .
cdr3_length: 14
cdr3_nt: TGTGCCTGGAGTGGGGACAGGGGGAGTGAGACCCAGTACTTC
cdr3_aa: CAWSGDRGSETQYF

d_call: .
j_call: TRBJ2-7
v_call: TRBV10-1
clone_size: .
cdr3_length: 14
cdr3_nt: TGCGCCAGCAGTGGGGGAGACAATTTCTACGAGCAGTACTTC
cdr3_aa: CASSGGDNFYEQYF

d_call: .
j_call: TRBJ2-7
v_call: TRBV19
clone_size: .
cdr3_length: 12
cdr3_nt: TGTGCCAGTAGCTCTTTTCCCAGCGAGCAGTACTTC
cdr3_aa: CASSSFPSEQYF

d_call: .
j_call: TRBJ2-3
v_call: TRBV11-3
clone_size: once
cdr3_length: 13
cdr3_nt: TGTGCCAGCAGCTTACAGGGCCCAGATACGCAGTATTTT
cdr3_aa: CASSLQGPDTQYF

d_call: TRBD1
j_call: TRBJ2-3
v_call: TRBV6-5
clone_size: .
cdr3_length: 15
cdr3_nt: TGTGCCAGCAGTTACTTGACAGGGGGAACAGATACGCAGTATTTT
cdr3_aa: CASSYLTGGTDTQYF

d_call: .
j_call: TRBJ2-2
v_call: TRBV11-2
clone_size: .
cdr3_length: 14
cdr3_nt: TGTGCCAGCAGAGAACAGGGGAACACCGGGGAGCTGTTTTTT
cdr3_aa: CASREQGNTGELFF

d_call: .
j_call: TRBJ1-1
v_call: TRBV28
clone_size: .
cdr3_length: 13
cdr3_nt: TGTGCCAGCTGCACAGGGAGAGACACTGAAGCTTTCTTT
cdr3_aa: CASCTGRDTEAFF

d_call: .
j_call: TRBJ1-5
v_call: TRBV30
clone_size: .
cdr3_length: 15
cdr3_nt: TGTGCCTGGAGACCAAAGTACAGGGACAATCAGCCCCAGCATTTT
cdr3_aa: CAWRPKYRDNQPQHF

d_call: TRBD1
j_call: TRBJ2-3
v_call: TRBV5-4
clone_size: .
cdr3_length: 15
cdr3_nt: TGTGCCAGCAGCTATGCCGGGACAGGGGCAGATACGCAGTATTTT
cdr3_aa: CASSYAGTGADTQYF

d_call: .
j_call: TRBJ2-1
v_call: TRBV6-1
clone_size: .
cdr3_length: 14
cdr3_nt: TGTGCCAGCATCCTGGGCAGCTCCTACAATGAGCAGTTCTTC
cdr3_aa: CASILGSSYNEQFF

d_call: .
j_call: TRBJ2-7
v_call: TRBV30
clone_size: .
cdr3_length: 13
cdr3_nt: TGTGCCTGGACAAACAGGGTCCCCCACGAGCAGTACTTC
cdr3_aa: CAWTNRVPHEQYF

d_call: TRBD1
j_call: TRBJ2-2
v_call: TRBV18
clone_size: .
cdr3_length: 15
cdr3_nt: TGTGCCAGCTCACCAGCGACAGGGGGCACCGGGGAGCTGTTTTTT
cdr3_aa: CASSPATGGTGELFF

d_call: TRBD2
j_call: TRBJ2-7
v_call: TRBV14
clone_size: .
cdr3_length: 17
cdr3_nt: TGTGCCAGCAGCCAATCGGGACTAGCGGGAGAAGATGACGAGCAGTACTTC
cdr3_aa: CASSQSGLAGEDDEQYF

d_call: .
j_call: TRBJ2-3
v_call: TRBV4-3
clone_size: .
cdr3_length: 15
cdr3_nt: TGCGCCAGCAGCCAATCTAGTGCTAGCACAGATACGCAGTATTTT
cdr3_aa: CASSQSSASTDTQYF

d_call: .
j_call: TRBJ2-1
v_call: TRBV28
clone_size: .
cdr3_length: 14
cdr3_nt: TGTGCCAGCAGCCGTCCAGATTCCTACAATGAGCAGTTCTTC
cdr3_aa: CASSRPDSYNEQFF

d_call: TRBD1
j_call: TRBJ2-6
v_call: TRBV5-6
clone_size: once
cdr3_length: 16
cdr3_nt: TGTGCCAGCAGCTACGTAGACAGGGATAGGGCCAACGTCCTGACTTTC
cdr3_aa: CASSYVDRDRANVLTF

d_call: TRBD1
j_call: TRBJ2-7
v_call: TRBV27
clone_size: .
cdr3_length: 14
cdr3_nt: TGTGCCAGCAGCGGACAGGAGAACCGCTACGAGCAGTACTTC
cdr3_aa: CASSGQENRYEQYF

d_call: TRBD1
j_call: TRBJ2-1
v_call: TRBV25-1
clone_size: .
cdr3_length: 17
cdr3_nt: TGTGCCAGCACTTCAACAACTACAGGGGGCTCCTACAATGAGCAGTTCTTC
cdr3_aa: CASTSTTTGGSYNEQFF

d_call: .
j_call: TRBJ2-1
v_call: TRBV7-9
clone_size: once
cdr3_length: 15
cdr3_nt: TGTGCCAGCAGCCCCCCCCGGACTACCTACAATGAGCAGTTCTTC
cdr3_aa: CASSPPRTTYNEQFF

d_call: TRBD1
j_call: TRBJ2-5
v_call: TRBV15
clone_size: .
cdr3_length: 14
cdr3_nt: TGTGCCACCAGCAGAGCGGGACAGCAAGAGACCCAGTACTTC
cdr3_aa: CATSRAGQQETQYF

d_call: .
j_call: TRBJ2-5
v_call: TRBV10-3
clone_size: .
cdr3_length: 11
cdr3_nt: TGTGCCATCATGGCGGAAGAGACCCAGTACTTC
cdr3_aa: CAIMAEETQYF

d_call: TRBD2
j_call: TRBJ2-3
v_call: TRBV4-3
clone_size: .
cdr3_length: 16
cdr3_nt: TGCGCCAGCAGCCAGCTTAGCGGGGTTAGCACAGATACGCAGTATTTT
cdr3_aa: CASSQLSGVSTDTQYF

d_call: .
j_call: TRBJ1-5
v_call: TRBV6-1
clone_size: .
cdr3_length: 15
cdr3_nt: TGTGCCAGCACCAGCATAGGAGCGAGATATCAGCCCCAGCATTTT
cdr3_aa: CASTSIGARYQPQHF